What follows are 9 T cell receptor beta chains derived from one specimen sequenced in a study of PD-L1 blockade in urothelial cancer. Time point noted: peripheral blood 6 weeks after treatment start. The assay was immunoSEQ multiplex PCR, and TCRdb's table has in-frame clones only and misses some. The data show over 100,000 clones, approximately 90% seen once. Sequencing used PBMCs, obtained around atezolizumab (anti-PD-L1) treatment. The receptor source for this set is a man aged 60 to 69 with urothelial cancer.

The chain links TRBV7-2 to TRBJ2-5, with D uncertain. The CDR3 is 13 amino acids. V dropped 5 bases and J dropped 2 bases, with 9 bases sitting between them. CDR1 SGHTA and CDR2 FQGNSA come from the germline V gene. Here the CDR3 reads CASSRGFQETQYF. In DNA, the CDR3 is TGTGCCAGCAGCCGAGGCTTTCAAGAGACCCAGTACTTC.

The chain employs TRBV19 and TRBJ2-7; 12 bases line up with TRBD2. The CDR3 is 18 residues long. The J segment lost 7 bases and the V segment lost 6 bases, leaving 19 bases of the junction unmatched. Germline V gene data show CDR1 as LNHDA and CDR2 as SQIVND (reference sequence). The CDR3 protein is CASSHPSLAGGPGYEQYF. Here the CDR3 DNA reads TGTGCCAGTAGCCACCCCTCGCTAGCGGGAGGGCCGGGGTATGAGCAGTACTTC.

This sequence joins TRBV7-2 and TRBJ2-7; 9 bases match TRBD2. V trimming: 8 bases; J trimming: 2 bases; junction bases outside the gene matches: 7. The CDR3 loop spans 14 amino acids. Germline V gives CDR1 SGHTA, CDR2 FQGNSA. The CDR3 DNA follows: TGTGCCAGCTGCGAGGGCGGGGGGGCCTACGAGCAGTACTTC. Its protein is CASCEGGGAYEQYF. The complete variable domain, with remaining parts taken from reference TRBV7-2 and TRBJ2-7, reads GAGVSQSPSNKVTEKGKDVELRCDPISGHTALYWYRQSLGQGLEFLIYFQGNSAPDKSGLPSDRFSAERTGGSVSTLTIQRTQQEDSAVYLCASCEGGGAYEQYFGPGTRLTVT.

This clone was observed once. This chain joins TRBV5-1 and TRBJ2-3, with TRBD2 matching over 10 bases. This CDR3 spans 16 amino acids. V was pared by 6 bases and J by 8 bases, with 15 bases of the junction left unmatched. Germline assignment: CDR1 SGHRS and CDR2 YFSETQ. CDR3 sequence reads: CASIPGTSGTSGTQYF. The CDR3 nucleotides read TGCGCCAGCATCCCTGGTACTAGCGGGACCTCGGGTACGCAGTATTTT.

Comments on this clone: The junction and the germline gene differ at one end; a read error may be behind it. V usage is TRBV15 and J usage is TRBJ2-7; possible D gene TRBD1, 6 bases. The CDR3 covers 13 residues. CDR1 and CDR2 from the germline V gene are LNHNV and YYDKDF (reference sequence). In DNA form, the CDR3 reads TGTGCCACCAGCAGAGATCGACAGGAAACTATACTCTTC. Protein: CATSRDRQETILF.

The genes are TRBV6-5 and TRBJ2-7, with D perhaps TRBD2 (5 bases). V gave up 3 bases and J gave up 6 bases, with 9 bases separating them. Germline CDR1 and CDR2: MNHEY and SVGAGI. The CDR3 extends over 12 amino acids. The CDR3, as DNA: TGTGCCAGCAGTTATCGCGCGGGCGAGCAGTACTTC. Translation: CASSYRAGEQYF.

The CDR3 loop is CASSPPSTGSYEQYF. CDR3 coding DNA: TGCGCCAGCAGCCCACCCTCGACAGGATCCTACGAGCAGTACTTC. The chain uses TRBV5-1 and TRBJ2-7; D perhaps matches TRBD1 (6 bases). Looked up from germline, CDR1 is SGHRS and CDR2 is YFSETQ. The V end lost 4 bases, the J end lost 1 base, and 15 bases lay between the germline ends. This CDR3 region has 15 residues.

The gene calls are TRBV7-8 and TRBJ1-3; D is possibly TRBD1 (5 bases). The germline V gene has CDR1 SGHVS and CDR2 FQNEAQ. The length of the CDR3 is 13 residues. Trimming shortened V by 5 bases and J by 3 bases, and 8 bases separated the two germline ends. The CDR3 DNA reads as TGTGCCAGCAGCCGGACAAATGGAAACACCATATATTTT. Its protein is CASSRTNGNTIYF.

The chain couples TRBV7-9 to TRBJ1-1; TRBD1 might be the D (5 bases). CDR3 length: 15 residues. Germline V gene sequence: CDR1 SEHNR, CDR2 FQNEAQ (reference sequence). Trimming stripped 5 bases from V and 1 base from J, with 14 bases between. This CDR3 is CASSRPRGGNTEAFF. Written as DNA, the CDR3 is TGTGCCAGCAGCCGACCCCGGGGGGGGAACACTGAAGCTTTCTTT.